These 3 T cell receptor beta chains came from one sample sequenced in a study of PD-1 blockade in classical Hodgkin lymphoma. The time point: newly diagnosed, previously untreated cHL patient sample. Thawed PBMCs yielded CD4+ T cells through magnetic negative selection. Assay: immunoSEQ multiplex PCR; the TCRdb copy retains only in-frame clones and omits some. Of about 23,000 clones in the sample, roughly 90% were seen once. Sequenced: CD4+ T cells from blood. These receptors all come from a human donor with classical Hodgkin lymphoma.

CDR3 nucleotides: TGCGCCAGCAGCTCATCTAGGAGCGGGGGCCAAGAGACCCAGTACTTC. Its translation: CASSSSRSGGQETQYF. The V gene is TRBV5-1, the J gene TRBJ2-5; 8 bases line up with TRBD2. There are 16 residues in the CDR3. CDR1 is SGHRS and CDR2 is YFSETQ in the germline V gene. Trimming took 3 bases from V and 1 from J; bases not matched to a gene: 8.

The chain carries TRBV6-1 and TRBJ1-1, with D hard to call. The CDR3 has 12 amino acids. Trimming pared 7 bases from V and 4 bases from J, leaving 10 bases between. Germline-derived CDR1 and CDR2 are MNHNS and SASEGT. The chain's CDR3 is CASKQEPTEAFF. The CDR3 nucleotides are TGTGCCAGCAAGCAAGAGCCCACTGAAGCTTTCTTT.

The J gene is TRBJ2-5, the V gene TRBV30; 10 bases line up with TRBD2. Per germline, CDR1 GTSNPN and CDR2 SVGIG (reference sequence). The trim removed 0 bases at V and 2 bases at J, leaving 9 bases unmatched. This CDR3 is 17 amino acids long. The CDR3 spells CAWSVLRTSGFQETQYF. CDR3 DNA: TGTGCCTGGAGTGTATTGAGGACTAGCGGATTTCAAGAGACCCAGTACTTC.